The rows below give T cell receptor beta chains drawn from one sample of a study of post-analysis software for immune sequencing data. One entry per CDR3 protein results from TCRdb running MiXCR on the PCR reads. The profile shows approximately 690,000 distinct CDR3 sequences, 55% to 60% of them singletons. Source material: blood. The receptors originated from a girl aged 2 to 10 with multiple sclerosis. The CDR3 runs from the conserved cysteine through the conserved F or W. The order of the fields is J gene, clone size, D gene, V gene, CDR3 protein, CDR3 DNA. A D gene is named only where the DNA matches it firmly. Where a row states a size, it is once, few, many or the class of an expanded clone; other rows omit it.

J: TRBJ2-4; size: few; D: NA; V: TRBV29-1; CDR3: CSVEVGGKNIQYF; DNA: TGCAGCGTTGAAGTTGGGGGGAAGAACATTCAGTACTTC
J: TRBJ1-2; size: NA; D: NA; V: TRBV6-2/TRBV6-3; CDR3: CASSPQGSASVYGYTF; DNA: TGTGCCAGCAGCCCCCAAGGGTCCGCCTCCGTATATGGCTACACCTTC
J: TRBJ1-2; size: few; D: NA; V: TRBV6-5; CDR3: CASRPDFRTDGYTF; DNA: TGTGCCAGCAGGCCCGATTTCCGGACAGATGGCTACACCTTC
J: TRBJ1-2; size: NA; D: NA; V: TRBV7-9; CDR3: CASKGGYDYGYTF; DNA: TGTGCCAGCAAGGGGGGGTATGACTATGGCTACACCTTC
J: TRBJ2-7; size: NA; D: NA; V: TRBV5-1; CDR3: CASSLDWGSEQYF; DNA: TGCGCCAGCAGCTTGGATTGGGGCAGCGAGCAGTACTTC
J: TRBJ2-2; size: NA; D: NA; V: TRBV29-1; CDR3: CSGGHNTGELFF; DNA: TGCAGCGGAGGACATAACACCGGGGAGCTGTTTTTT
J: TRBJ2-5; size: NA; D: TRBD2; V: TRBV4-2; CDR3: CASSQATLAVQETQYF; DNA: TGTGCCAGCAGCCAAGCCACCCTAGCGGTCCAAGAGACCCAGTACTTC
J: TRBJ2-5; size: NA; D: NA; V: TRBV29-1; CDR3: CSVLRGGETQYF; DNA: TGCAGCGTATTAAGGGGGGGAGAGACCCAGTACTTC
J: TRBJ2-7; size: once; D: TRBD2; V: TRBV2; CDR3: CASSDPGGGYEQYF; DNA: TGTGCCAGCAGTGACCCGGGGGGTGGTTACGAGCAGTACTTC
J: TRBJ2-1; size: NA; D: NA; V: TRBV11-2; CDR3: CASSLDSHLRPYNEQFF; DNA: TGTGCCAGCAGCTTAGATTCCCACTTGCGACCATACAATGAGCAGTTCTTC
J: TRBJ1-5; size: NA; D: NA; V: TRBV29-1; CDR3: CSVGRDGQGPQHF; DNA: TGCAGCGTTGGTCGGGACGGTCAGGGCCCCCAGCATTTT
J: TRBJ1-5; size: NA; D: NA; V: TRBV4-1; CDR3: CASSQEGTNNQPQHF; DNA: TGCGCCAGCAGCCAAGAAGGCACCAACAATCAGCCCCAGCATTTT
J: TRBJ2-1; size: NA; D: TRBD2; V: TRBV20-1; CDR3: CSANRREGYNEQFF; DNA: TGCAGTGCTAACCGGCGGGAGGGGTACAATGAGCAGTTCTTC
J: TRBJ2-1; size: NA; D: NA; V: TRBV14; CDR3: CASSRRQNEQFF; DNA: TGTGCCAGCAGCCGCAGACAAAATGAGCAGTTCTTC
J: TRBJ1-2; size: once; D: NA; V: TRBV3-1; CDR3: CASSPRWGSANYGYTF; DNA: TGTGCCAGCAGCCCCCGGTGGGGAAGCGCTAACTATGGCTACACCTTC
J: TRBJ2-1; size: NA; D: TRBD1; V: TRBV29-1; CDR3: CSVAGQVYNEQFF; DNA: TGCAGCGTCGCGGGACAGGTCTACAATGAGCAGTTCTTC
J: TRBJ2-1; size: few; D: TRBD2; V: TRBV6-7; CDR3: CASSFGLASYNEQFF; DNA: TGTGCCAGCAGTTTCGGACTAGCGTCCTACAATGAGCAGTTCTTC
J: TRBJ2-6; size: few; D: NA; V: TRBV7-2; CDR3: CASSINGVSGANVLTF; DNA: TGTGCCAGCAGCATCAACGGGGTATCTGGGGCCAACGTCCTGACTTTC
J: TRBJ2-1; size: NA; D: NA; V: TRBV4-1; CDR3: CASSQGSGFNEQFF; DNA: TGCGCCAGCAGCCAAGGGTCGGGGTTCAATGAGCAGTTCTTC
J: TRBJ1-2; size: few; D: NA; V: TRBV7-9; CDR3: CASSYRDKIYGYTF; DNA: TGTGCCAGCAGCTACCGCGACAAGATCTATGGCTACACCTTC
J: TRBJ1-2; size: few; D: NA; V: TRBV12-5; CDR3: CASGTESQGYTF; DNA: TGTGCTAGTGGTACCGAATCCCAAGGCTACACCTTC
J: TRBJ1-1; size: NA; D: NA; V: TRBV29-1; CDR3: CSVDRIGGVRTEAFF; DNA: TGCAGCGTTGATAGAATCGGAGGGGTGAGGACTGAAGCTTTCTTT
J: TRBJ2-5; size: NA; D: NA; V: TRBV6-2/TRBV6-3; CDR3: CASSYRDIQETQYF; DNA: TGTGCCAGCAGTTATCGGGACATACAAGAGACCCAGTACTTC
J: TRBJ2-3; size: NA; D: TRBD2; V: TRBV5-1; CDR3: CASSQTGTSPDTQYF; DNA: TGCGCCAGCAGCCAAACCGGGACTAGCCCTGATACGCAGTATTTT
J: TRBJ1-2; size: few; D: NA; V: TRBV29-1; CDR3: CSVVRGDGYTF; DNA: TGCAGCGTTGTTAGAGGGGACGGCTACACCTTC
J: TRBJ2-3; size: NA; D: TRBD2; V: TRBV7-9; CDR3: CVSSLSVTSGATDTQYF; DNA: TGTGTCAGCAGCTTGTCCGTAACTAGCGGGGCCACAGATACGCAGTATTTT
J: TRBJ2-3; size: NA; D: NA; V: TRBV20-1; CDR3: CSASWDIDTDTQYF; DNA: TGCAGTGCTAGTTGGGACATAGACACAGATACGCAGTATTTT
J: TRBJ2-7; size: NA; D: NA; V: TRBV25-1; CDR3: CASSEFGKSYEQYF; DNA: TGTGCCAGCAGTGAATTTGGGAAGAGCTACGAGCAGTACTTC
J: TRBJ2-1; size: NA; D: NA; V: TRBV12-3/TRBV12-4; CDR3: CASSFRAWNNEQFF; DNA: TGTGCCAGCAGTTTTAGGGCCTGGAACAATGAGCAGTTCTTC
J: TRBJ2-1; size: NA; D: NA; V: TRBV28; CDR3: CASSLVVISLREEDNEQFF; DNA: TGTGCCAGCAGTTTGGTTGTTATTTCCTTGAGGGAGGAGGACAATGAGCAGTTCTTC
J: TRBJ2-3; size: NA; D: NA; V: TRBV7-9; CDR3: CASSLGVTTLGDTQYF; DNA: TGTGCCAGCAGCTTAGGAGTAACGACTCTGGGGGATACGCAGTATTTT
J: TRBJ2-6; size: NA; D: NA; V: TRBV14; CDR3: CASSQEGGSGANVLTF; DNA: TGTGCCAGCAGCCAAGAGGGAGGTTCCGGGGCCAACGTCCTGACTTTC
J: TRBJ2-4; size: few; D: NA; V: TRBV6-1; CDR3: CASRSTNIQYF; DNA: TGTGCCAGCAGATCCACAAACATTCAGTACTTC
J: TRBJ1-2; size: NA; D: NA; V: TRBV15; CDR3: CATSTTGSYGYTF; DNA: TGTGCCACCAGCACAACAGGGTCCTATGGCTACACCTTC
J: TRBJ2-1; size: NA; D: TRBD1; V: TRBV29-1; CDR3: CSVRDRARPQAEQFF; DNA: TGCAGCGTCCGGGACAGGGCGAGGCCTCAGGCTGAGCAGTTCTTC
J: TRBJ2-1; size: NA; D: TRBD2; V: TRBV12-3/TRBV12-4; CDR3: CASSPQRGLYNEQFF; DNA: TGTGCCAGCAGTCCTCAGCGGGGACTTTACAATGAGCAGTTCTTC
J: TRBJ2-5; size: few; D: NA; V: TRBV28; CDR3: CASSAQGRPQETQYF; DNA: TGTGCCAGCAGTGCCCAGGGGCGCCCCCAAGAGACCCAGTACTTC